Shown below are 22 T cell receptor beta chains from a single sample sequenced in a study of cytomegalovirus exposure and HLA in healthy donors. PCR involved 60 Vbeta and 13 Jbeta primers. Assay used: immunoSEQ multiplex PCR; TCRdb lists only in-frame clones, some missing. The sample records 200,000 to 250,000 clones, 82% being singletons. The sample comprised PBMCs. Source of these receptors: a woman between 40 and 55 years old in good health and CMV-seronegative.

The V gene is TRBV27, the J gene TRBJ2-3, with no clear D. V was pared by 4 bases and J by 4 bases, with 15 bases between. CDR3 size: 15 residues. CDR1 MNHEY and CDR2 SMNVEV come from the germline V gene (reference sequence). CDR3 DNA: TGTGCCAGCAGTTCAGTGATCGACATCCCAGATACGCAGTATTTT. Translating it yields CASSSVIDIPDTQYF.

In this sample, this clone turned up once. The genes are TRBV28 and TRBJ1-3; 7 nucleotides agree with TRBD1. The V gene end was trimmed by 6 bases and the J gene end by 0 bases; junction bases not matched to a gene: 23. The CDR3 runs 21 residues. CDR1 MDHEN and CDR2 SYDVKM come from the germline V gene. The CDR3 DNA reads TGTGCCAGCAGCCGCCCGGGAGAGGGACAGTTCCTTTTCAGCTCTGGAAACACCATATATTTT. Its protein is CASSRPGEGQFLFSSGNTIYF.

This chain links TRBV20-1 with TRBJ1-1; D may be TRBD1 (5 bases). The CDR3 spans 11 residues. Trimming removed 6 bases from V and 9 bases from J, with 14 bases in between. From germline, CDR1 is DFQATT and CDR2 SNEGSKA (reference sequence). CDR3 DNA sequence: TGCAGTGCCGGGGGGGACGGAAAAGCTTTCTTT. It yields the protein CSAGGDGKAFF.

The rearrangement uses TRBV28 and TRBJ1-4; D ambiguous. The CDR3 spans 13 residues. Trimming cost V 3 bases and J 15 bases, with 17 bases left between them. CDR1 is MDHEN, CDR2 SYDVKM, per germline. The CDR3 region has the DNA TGTGCCAGCAGTTTCGCCCTCGAACGGGTGTTGTTTTTT. This encodes CASSFALERVLFF.

The V and J genes are TRBV19 and TRBJ1-2; D is possibly TRBD1 (6 bases). The CDR3 spans 14 residues. Trimming pared 7 bases from V and 6 bases from J, leaving 18 bases between. Germline V gene lookup returns CDR1 LNHDA and CDR2 SQIVND (reference sequence). CDR3 DNA sequence: TGTGCCAGTATGGTCCAGGGGATAGGAAATGGCTACACCTTC. Encoded protein: CASMVQGIGNGYTF.

CDR3 DNA sequence: TGTGCTAGTGGAAAACAGGGCTACTATGGCTACACCTTC. This sequence encodes CASGKQGYYGYTF. The rearrangement joins TRBV12-5 to TRBJ1-2; TRBD1 might be the D (6 bases). V lost 6 bases and J 3 bases, leaving 11 bases between the germline ends. Germline lookup yields CDR1 LGHNT and CDR2 FRNRAP. The CDR3 sequence is 13 residues long.

The table lists this clone with a few counts. This chain joins TRBV6-1 and TRBJ1-5; 11 nucleotides line up with TRBD1. V trimming: 5 bases; J trimming: 6 bases; junction bases outside the gene matches: 6. This CDR3 has 15 residues. Germline CDR1 and CDR2: MNHNS and SASEGT. The CDR3 loop is CASSFGTGGTQPQHF. DNA for the CDR3: TGTGCCAGCAGTTTCGGGACAGGGGGAACTCAGCCCCAGCATTTT.

V usage is TRBV5-4 and J usage is TRBJ2-1; TRBD2 agrees at 14 bases. J was trimmed by 9 bases and V by 5 bases; bases with no gene match: 7. CDR1 and CDR2 (germline): SGHNT, YYREEE (reference sequence). The length of the CDR3 is 15 residues. CDR3 bases: TGTGCCAGCAGTAGGGGACTAGCGGGAGCAGGTGAGCAGTTCTTC. Residues: CASSRGLAGAGEQFF. The complete variable domain, with remaining parts taken from reference TRBV5-4 and TRBJ2-1, reads ETGVTQSPTHLIKTRGQQVTLRCSSQSGHNTVSWYQQALGQGPQFIFQYYREEENGRGNFPPRFSGLQFPNYSSELNVNALELDDSALYLCASSRGLAGAGEQFFGPGTRLTVL.

The chain uses TRBV7-3 and TRBJ2-6; D ambiguous. From germline, CDR1 is SGHTA and CDR2 FQGTGA. This CDR3 has 16 residues. Trimming pared 7 bases from V and 0 bases from J, leaving 13 bases between. CDR3 nucleotide sequence: TGTGCCAGCACAACCTCAGGCGTCTCTGGGGCCAACGTCCTGACTTTC. Its protein product is CASTTSGVSGANVLTF.

This chain links TRBV2 with TRBJ2-7, with 9 nucleotides matching TRBD1. This CDR3 has 13 amino acids. Germline V gene data show CDR1 as SNHLY and CDR2 as FYNNEI. The J segment lost 1 base and the V segment lost 6 bases, leaving 1 base of the junction unmatched. The CDR3: CASRTGGSYEQYF. The DNA of the CDR3 is TGTGCCAGCAGGACAGGGGGGTCCTACGAGCAGTACTTC.

Only a few counts were recorded for this clone. The V call is TRBV2, the J call TRBJ2-1; TRBD1 matches 8 bases. The CDR3 covers 14 residues. Germline CDR1 and CDR2: SNHLY and FYNNEI. V was clipped by 8 bases and J by 9 bases; unmatched bases: 12. The CDR3 bases are TGTGCCAGCGGACAGGGACCACTGGATCTTGAGCAGTTCTTC. This codes for CASGQGPLDLEQFF.

The table lists this clone with a count of one. This same CDR3 is encoded by further DNA sequences in the sample. The chain recombines TRBV9 with TRBJ2-7; 13 nucleotides agree with TRBD2. Looked up from germline, CDR1 is SGDLS and CDR2 is YYNGEE. The V segment lost 3 bases and the J segment 2 bases; nucleotides outside the gene matches: 2. This CDR3 spans 15 amino acids. As DNA, the CDR3 is TGTGCCAGCAGCGAGGGACTAGCGGGAACCTACGAGCAGTACTTC. It yields the protein CASSEGLAGTYEQYF.

This clone was detected a few times. This sequence joins TRBV6-1 and TRBJ1-3, with 7 bases matching TRBD1. CDR1 MNHNS and CDR2 SASEGT come from the germline V gene. This CDR3 contains 16 residues. V shed 2 bases and J 4 bases; nucleotides not matched to a gene: 8. The CDR3 loop reads CASSEREGARGNTIYF. In DNA form, the CDR3 reads TGTGCCAGCAGTGAAAGAGAGGGGGCGAGGGGAAACACCATATATTTT.

The J gene is TRBJ2-1, the V gene TRBV5-1; 8 nucleotides match TRBD2. V shed 4 bases and J 7 bases; nucleotides not matched to a gene: 10. CDR1 and CDR2 from the germline V gene are SGHRS and YFSETQ. The CDR3 loop spans 15 amino acids. The CDR3 DNA is TGCGCCAGCAGCCCCGGGGGGAGCGGGAGTAATGAGCAGTTCTTC. Translation: CASSPGGSGSNEQFF.

The chain combines TRBV28 with TRBJ1-2; D perhaps matches TRBD1 (5 bases). CDR1 and CDR2 (germline): MDHEN, SYDVKM. The germline V and J ends were trimmed by 9 bases and 3 bases, with 20 bases remaining between them. This CDR3 has 15 residues. CDR3 sequence: CASRYPGGYHYGYTF. In DNA form, the CDR3 reads TGTGCCAGTAGATATCCGGGGGGATACCACTATGGCTACACCTTC.

Note on this clone: Additional DNA sequences in this sample encode the identical CDR3. The chain recombines TRBV19 with TRBJ2-7; 7 bases line up with TRBD1. Per germline, CDR1 LNHDA and CDR2 SQIVND (reference sequence). The CDR3 sequence is 14 residues long. V was clipped by 1 base and J by 2 bases; unmatched bases: 2. The CDR3 DNA is TGTGCCAGTAGTATAGGGGGGACAGCCTACGAGCAGTACTTC. As protein: CASSIGGTAYEQYF.

The rearrangement uses TRBV5-1 and TRBJ2-4; tentatively, D is TRBD2 (6 bases). V lost 3 bases and J lost 0, with 7 bases in between. Germline V lookup: CDR1 SGHRS, CDR2 YFSETQ. The CDR3 is 14 residues long. CDR3 region: CASSWTTAKNIQYF. The CDR3 nucleotides read TGCGCCAGCAGCTGGACTACAGCCAAAAACATTCAGTACTTC. The whole variable domain, remainder taken from reference TRBV5-1 and TRBJ2-4, is KAGVTQTPRYLIKTRGQQVTLSCSPISGHRSVSWYQQTPGQGLQFLFEYFSETQRNKGNFPGRFSGRQFSNSRSEMNVSTLELGDSALYLCASSWTTAKNIQYFGAGTRLSVL.

V is TRBV5-5 and J is TRBJ2-1; D may be TRBD1 (5 bases). The CDR3 extends over 15 amino acids. V dropped 2 bases and J dropped 6 bases, with 15 bases sitting between them. The germline gives CDR1 SGHKS, CDR2 YYEKEE (reference sequence). The CDR3 loop reads CASSFLPNQGNEQFF. In nucleotides, the CDR3 is TGTGCCAGCAGCTTTCTTCCTAATCAGGGCAATGAGCAGTTCTTC. Together with reference TRBV5-5 and TRBJ2-1, the CDR3 gives the full variable domain: DAGVTQSPTHLIKTRGQQVTLRCSPISGHKSVSWYQQVLGQGPQFIFQYYEKEERGRGNFPDRFSARQFPNYSSELNVNALLLGDSALYLCASSFLPNQGNEQFFGPGTRLTVL.

CDR3 protein: CASDGQGTDTQYF. CDR3 coding DNA: TGTGCCAGCGATGGACAGGGCACAGATACGCAGTATTTT. The chain recombines TRBV19 with TRBJ2-3, with 7 positions matching TRBD1. The CDR3 length is 13 residues. CDR1 is LNHDA and CDR2 is SQIVND in the germline V gene (reference sequence). V lost 9 bases and J lost 1; bases outside the gene matches: 4. Looking up the rest from reference TRBV19 and TRBJ2-3 gives the full variable domain: DGGITQSPKYLFRKEGQNVTLSCEQNLNHDAMYWYRQDPGQGLRLIYYSQIVNDFQKGDIAEGYSVSREKKESFPLTVTSAQKNPTAFYLCASDGQGTDTQYFGPGTRLTVL.

This clone was seen just once. The chain is built from TRBV5-1 and TRBJ2-2; 8 nucleotides match TRBD2. Germline V gives CDR1 SGHRS, CDR2 YFSETQ. After removal of 2 bases from V and 3 bases from J, the junction contained 3 bases not matched to a gene. CDR3 size: 15 residues. The DNA of the CDR3 is TGCGCCAGCAGCTTAACTAGCGGCGACACCGGGGAGCTGTTTTTT. The encoded protein is CASSLTSGDTGELFF.

J is TRBJ1-5 and V is TRBV2; 7 positions agree with TRBD1. Trimming cost V 6 bases and J 6 bases; bases outside gene matches: 17. The CDR3 sequence is 17 residues long. The germline V gene encodes CDR1 SNHLY and CDR2 FYNNEI. The CDR3 nucleotides read TGTGCCAGCAGCCTACCTCTTCTAAGGGGGCGTCGTCAGCCCCAGCATTTT. This gives the protein CASSLPLLRGRRQPQHF.

The V gene is TRBV27, the J gene TRBJ2-1; D gene uncertain. Germline V CDR1 and CDR2: MNHEY, SMNVEV (reference sequence). V dropped 3 bases and J dropped 8 bases, with 11 bases sitting between them. The CDR3 is made up of 13 amino acids. The CDR3 spells CASSFGLGHEQFF. Written as DNA, the CDR3 is TGTGCCAGCAGTTTCGGTCTGGGCCATGAGCAGTTCTTC.